Listed here are 14 T cell receptor beta chains from one sample, sequenced in a study of T-cell reconstitution after alpha-beta-depleted transplantation in children. A library of TCRbeta sequences, prepared with unique molecular identifiers, was generated. TCRdb re-called the PCR reads with MiXCR, one entry per CDR3 protein. The data show some 830,000 distinct CDR3 sequences, 16% seen once. Sequences were derived from PBMCs, mostly from graft donor cells, sampled 360 days after TCRalphabeta/CD19-depleted stem cell transplant. The origin of the receptors is a male patient younger than 18 who had a stem cell transplant for acute lymphoblastic leukemia, so the T cells may come from the graft donor.

This clonotype was seen at least ten times. This chain joins TRBV4-1 and TRBJ2-2, with 14 positions matching TRBD2. The CDR3 length is 19 residues. The V gene's germline CDR1 is MGHRA and CDR2 YSYEKL. J was trimmed by 3 bases and V by 6 bases; bases with no gene match: 12. In nucleotides, the CDR3 is TGCGCCAGCAGGCGAGCGGGACTAGCGGGAGTGTGGGACACCGGGGAGCTGTTTTTT. This gives the protein CASRRAGLAGVWDTGELFF.

This clonotype came up many times. The V and J genes are TRBV11-2 and TRBJ1-1; D call uncertain. The CDR3 covers 13 residues. V shed 5 bases and J shed 10 bases, with 17 bases lying between them. CDR1 SGHAT and CDR2 FQNNGV come from the germline V gene. Here the CDR3 DNA reads TGTGCCAGCAGCCTCGGGCGTCCATTGGCAGCTTTCTTT. It encodes CASSLGRPLAAFF. Full variable domain (rest looked up from reference TRBV11-2 and TRBJ1-1): EAGVAQSPRYKIIEKRQSVAFWCNPISGHATLYWYQQILGQGPKLLIQFQNNGVVDDSQLPKDRFSAERLKGVDSTLKIQPAKLEDSAVYLCASSLGRPLAAFFGQGTRLTVV.

V usage is TRBV7-8 and J usage is TRBJ2-7, with TRBD1 identical over 9 bases. J was trimmed by 6 bases and V by 5 bases; bases with no gene match: 8. The CDR3 consists of 14 residues. Germline V gene lookup returns CDR1 SGHVS and CDR2 FQNEAQ. CDR3 coding DNA: TGTGCCAGCAGCCGTCAGGGGACAGGGAGCGAGCAGTACTTC. It translates to CASSRQGTGSEQYF.

V is TRBV20-1 and J is TRBJ1-3; no clear D. CDR3 size: 11 residues. V lost 6 bases, J lost 4 bases, and 7 bases lay in between. The germline V gene has CDR1 DFQATT and CDR2 SNEGSKA (reference sequence). For the CDR3, the DNA is TGCAGTGCCTTCCACGGAAACACCATATATTTT. The encoded protein is CSAFHGNTIYF.

The chain combines TRBV9 with TRBJ1-4, with D unresolved. The V end lost 0 bases, the J end lost 7 bases, and 16 bases lay between the germline ends. Germline V CDR1 and CDR2: SGDLS, YYNGEE. The CDR3 runs 16 residues. CDR3 nucleotides: TGTGCCAGCAGCGTAGAGGAAGGTCCTCCGGGTGAAAAACTGTTTTTT. Amino acids: CASSVEEGPPGEKLFF.

The chain uses TRBV10-3 and TRBJ2-3; D is possibly TRBD1 (5 bases). The ends were cut back, 4 bases at V and 1 base at J, with 15 bases in the middle. Germline assignment: CDR1 ENHRY and CDR2 SYGVKD. The CDR3 has 16 residues. The CDR3: CAISALGAVGTDTQYF. The CDR3 DNA reads as TGTGCCATCAGTGCCCTAGGGGCGGTTGGCACAGATACGCAGTATTTT.

This chain joins TRBV5-6 and TRBJ1-2; no clear D. The germline gives CDR1 SGHDT, CDR2 YYEEEE. The V and J ends lost 2 bases and 7 bases respectively, with 18 bases between them. This CDR3 spans 15 amino acids. The CDR3 region is CASSFVPNGAGGYTF. Written as DNA, the CDR3 is TGTGCCAGCAGCTTCGTCCCCAATGGAGCAGGTGGCTACACCTTC.

This clonotype was found a few times. V usage is TRBV12-5 and J usage is TRBJ2-1; 8 nucleotides match TRBD2. Germline V gene lookup returns CDR1 LGHNT and CDR2 FRNRAP. J lost 8 bases, V lost 1 base, and 7 bases had no gene match. The CDR3 is 15 residues long. The CDR3 region is CASGLAQEREHEQFF. DNA of the CDR3: TGTGCTAGTGGTTTGGCCCAAGAGCGGGAGCATGAGCAGTTCTTC.

This clonotype showed up just a few times. The V gene is TRBV10-3, the J gene TRBJ2-7; D possibly matches TRBD1 or TRBD2 (6 bases each). V dropped 5 bases and J dropped 7 bases, with 21 bases sitting between them. Germline V CDR1 and CDR2: ENHRY, SYGVKD. CDR3 length: 15 residues. The CDR3 nucleotides are TGTGCCATCAGTTGGGGGGCTAGCACCCGGGAAGAGCAGTACTTC. Translating gives CAISWGASTREEQYF.

This clonotype was seen a handful of times. J is TRBJ2-1 and V is TRBV4-1, with 8 bases that match TRBD2. Per germline, CDR1 MGHRA and CDR2 YSYEKL. Germline trimming cut 4 bases from V and 7 bases from J; bases unmatched to any gene: 9. CDR3 size: 15 residues. The DNA for the CDR3 is TGCGCCAGCAGCCCGCTTCCCGGACTAGCTAATGAGCAGTTCTTC. This codes for CASSPLPGLANEQFF.

V usage is TRBV11-2 and J usage is TRBJ2-1; either TRBD1 or TRBD2 may supply D (5 bases each). This CDR3 has 12 residues. Trimming shortened V by 7 bases and J by 7 bases, and 11 bases separated the two germline ends. CDR1 is SGHAT and CDR2 is FQNNGV in the germline V gene. The CDR3 sequence: CASNGGVNEQFF. The CDR3, as DNA: TGTGCCAGCAATGGGGGAGTGAATGAGCAGTTCTTC.

V gene TRBV7-6 combines with J gene TRBJ2-1; 9 bases match TRBD2. The CDR3 spans 17 residues. CDR1 SGHVS and CDR2 FNYEAQ come from the germline V gene. The ends lost 3 bases at V and 2 bases at J; junction bases unmatched: 8. In DNA form, the CDR3 reads TGTGCCAGCAGCTTTCCCCAGACTAGCGGAGCCTACAATGAGCAGTTCTTC. It is translated as CASSFPQTSGAYNEQFF.

This CDR3 is CASSVGDWALSYEQYF. DNA for the CDR3: TGTGCCAGCAGCGTAGGTGACTGGGCCCTATCCTACGAGCAGTACTTC. The V call is TRBV9, the J call TRBJ2-7; no clear D. Per germline, CDR1 SGDLS and CDR2 YYNGEE. V was cut by 0 bases and J by 1 base, with 14 bases left in between. The CDR3 totals 16 residues.

In this sample, this clonotype turned up a few times. J is TRBJ1-3 and V is TRBV7-9; no reliable D call. The CDR3 runs 13 residues. Looked up from germline, CDR1 is SEHNR and CDR2 is FQNEAQ (reference sequence). The ends were cut back, 5 bases at V and 6 bases at J, with 11 bases in the middle. The CDR3 here is CASSRGGENTIYF. The CDR3 DNA reads as TGTGCCAGCAGCCGGGGAGGAGAAAACACCATATATTTT.